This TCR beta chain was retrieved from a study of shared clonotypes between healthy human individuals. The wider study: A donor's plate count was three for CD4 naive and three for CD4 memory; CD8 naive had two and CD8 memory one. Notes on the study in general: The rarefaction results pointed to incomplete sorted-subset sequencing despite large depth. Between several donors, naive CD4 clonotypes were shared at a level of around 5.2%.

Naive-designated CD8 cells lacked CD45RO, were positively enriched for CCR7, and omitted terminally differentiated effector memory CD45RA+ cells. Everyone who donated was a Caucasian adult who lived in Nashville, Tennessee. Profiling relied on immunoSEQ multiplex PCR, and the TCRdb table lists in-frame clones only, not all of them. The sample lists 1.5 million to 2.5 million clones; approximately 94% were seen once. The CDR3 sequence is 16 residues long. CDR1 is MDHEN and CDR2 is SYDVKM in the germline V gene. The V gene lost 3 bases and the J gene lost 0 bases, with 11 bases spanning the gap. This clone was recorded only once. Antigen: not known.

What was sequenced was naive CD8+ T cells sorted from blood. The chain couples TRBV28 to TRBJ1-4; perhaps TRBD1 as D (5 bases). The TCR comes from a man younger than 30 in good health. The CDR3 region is CASSLLWGSTNEKLFF. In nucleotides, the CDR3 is TGTGCCAGCAGTTTGCTTTGGGGGTCAACTAATGAAAAACTGTTTTTT.